Below are 4 T cell receptor beta chains sequenced from a single sample in a study of Graves' ophthalmopathy and Graves' hyperthyroidism. The sequenced template was RNA, covering the TCR beta CDR3 region. In the first round, RT-PCR was carried out with HTBI primers, and a multiplex PCR formed the second round. TCRdb re-called the multiplex PCR reads through MiXCR, storing one row per CDR3 protein. This sample carries 24,000 or so distinct CDR3 sequences, approximately 48% of them seen once, and the ten largest clones take approximately 6.7%. Input material: peripheral blood. Receptors originate from an adult woman with stable Graves' hyperthyroidism.

The genes are TRBV6-2 or TRBV6-3 and TRBJ2-1; tentatively, D is TRBD2 (5 bases). This CDR3 region has 15 residues. Per the germline V gene, CDR1 is MNHEY and CDR2 is SVGEGT. Deletions cut 5 bases from V and 12 bases from J, with 23 bases between. In DNA, the CDR3 is TGTGCCAGCAGTACCCAGACCCCTAGCACAGATACGCAGTTCTTC. This encodes CASSTQTPSTDTQFF.

The rearrangement uses TRBV6-5 and TRBJ2-7; 7 bases match TRBD1. The CDR3 totals 17 residues. Losses at the gene ends were 6 bases for V and 0 bases for J; bases not matched to a gene: 14. In germline, CDR1 is MNHEY, CDR2 SVGAGI. CDR3 nucleotides: TGTGCCAGCAGAGGTCTGGAAACAGGGGAGAGCTCCTACGAGCAGTACTTC. Amino acid sequence: CASRGLETGESSYEQYF.

This clonotype was found many times. The chain has TRBV12-3 or TRBV12-4 and TRBJ1-5, with TRBD1 matching 10 bases. This CDR3 spans 15 amino acids. With V trimmed by 6 bases and J by 4 bases, 6 bases remained unmatched. CDR3 DNA sequence: TGTGCCAGCAGAACAGGACAGGGGGGGAATCAGCCCCAGCATTTT. Protein product: CASRTGQGGNQPQHF.

With respect to this clonotype: It is likely a read error, because the conserved phenylalanine at the end of the CDR3 is missing. V and J are TRBV28 and TRBJ2-7, with D possibly being TRBD2 (6 bases). Trimming cost V 11 bases and J 0 bases, with 11 bases left between them. The CDR3 runs to 12 residues. Per germline, CDR1 MDHEN and CDR2 SYDVKM. The CDR3 DNA is TGTGCCGGAGCGCGGGACTCCTACGAGCAGTACATC. The encoded protein is CAGARDSYEQYI.